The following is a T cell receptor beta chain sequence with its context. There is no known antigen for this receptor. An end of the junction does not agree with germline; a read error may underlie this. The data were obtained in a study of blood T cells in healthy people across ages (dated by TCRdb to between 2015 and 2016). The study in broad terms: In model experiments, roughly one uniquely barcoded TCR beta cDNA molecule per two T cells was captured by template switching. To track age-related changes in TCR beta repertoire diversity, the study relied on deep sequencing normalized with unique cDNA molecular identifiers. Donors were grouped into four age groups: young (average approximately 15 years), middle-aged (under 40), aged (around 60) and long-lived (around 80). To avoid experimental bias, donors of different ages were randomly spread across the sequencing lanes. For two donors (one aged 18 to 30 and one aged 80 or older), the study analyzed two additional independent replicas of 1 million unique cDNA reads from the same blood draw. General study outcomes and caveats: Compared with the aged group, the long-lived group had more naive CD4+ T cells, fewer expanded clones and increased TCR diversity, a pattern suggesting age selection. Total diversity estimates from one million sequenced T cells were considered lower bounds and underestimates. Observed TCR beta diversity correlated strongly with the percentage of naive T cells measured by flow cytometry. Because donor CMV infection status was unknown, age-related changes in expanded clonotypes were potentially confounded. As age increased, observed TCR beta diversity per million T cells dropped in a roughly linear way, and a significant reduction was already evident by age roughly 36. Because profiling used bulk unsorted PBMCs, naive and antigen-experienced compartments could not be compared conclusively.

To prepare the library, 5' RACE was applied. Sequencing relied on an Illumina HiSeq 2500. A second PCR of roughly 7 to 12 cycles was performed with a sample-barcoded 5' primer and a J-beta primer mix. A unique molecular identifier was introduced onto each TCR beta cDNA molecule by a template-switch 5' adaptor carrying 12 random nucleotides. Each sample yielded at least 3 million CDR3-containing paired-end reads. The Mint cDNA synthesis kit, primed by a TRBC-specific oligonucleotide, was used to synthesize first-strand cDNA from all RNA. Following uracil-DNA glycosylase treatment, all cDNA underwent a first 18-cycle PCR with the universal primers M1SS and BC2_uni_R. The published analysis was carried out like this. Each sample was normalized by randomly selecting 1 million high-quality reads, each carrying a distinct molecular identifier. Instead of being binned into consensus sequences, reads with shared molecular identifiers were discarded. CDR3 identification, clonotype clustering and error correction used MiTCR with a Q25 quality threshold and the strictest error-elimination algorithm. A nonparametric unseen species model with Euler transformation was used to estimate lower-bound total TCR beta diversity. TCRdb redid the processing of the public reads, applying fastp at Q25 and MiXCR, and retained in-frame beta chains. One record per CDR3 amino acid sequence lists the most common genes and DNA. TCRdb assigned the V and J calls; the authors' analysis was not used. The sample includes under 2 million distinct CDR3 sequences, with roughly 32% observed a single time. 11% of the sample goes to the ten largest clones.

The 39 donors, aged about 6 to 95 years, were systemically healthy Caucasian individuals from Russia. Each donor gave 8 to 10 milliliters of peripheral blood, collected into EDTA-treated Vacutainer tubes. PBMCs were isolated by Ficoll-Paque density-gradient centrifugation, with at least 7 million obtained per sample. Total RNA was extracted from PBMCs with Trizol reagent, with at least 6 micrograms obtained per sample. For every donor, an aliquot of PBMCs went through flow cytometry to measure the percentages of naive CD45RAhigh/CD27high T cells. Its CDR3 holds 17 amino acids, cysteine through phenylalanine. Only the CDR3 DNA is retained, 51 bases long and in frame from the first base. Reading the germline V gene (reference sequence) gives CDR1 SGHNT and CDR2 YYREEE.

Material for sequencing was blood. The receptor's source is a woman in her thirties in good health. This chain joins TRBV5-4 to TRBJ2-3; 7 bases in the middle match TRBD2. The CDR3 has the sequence CASSLLMTSSSTGTQYF. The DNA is TGTGCCAGCAGCCTCCTCATGACTAGCTCCTCCACAGGTACGCAGTATTTT.